The 15 T cell receptor beta chains reported below all come from one sample, sequenced in a study of blood T cells in healthy people across ages. Combining a sample-barcoded 5' primer with a J-beta primer mix, a second PCR ran for roughly 7 to 12 cycles. TCRdb passed the 5' RACE reads through MiXCR, listing each CDR3 protein once. The repertoire holds 780,000 or so distinct CDR3 sequences, with around 25% as singletons. The data also belong to a second study, concerning T cells of mothers and their children.

The sample consisted of blood. The source is a boy aged 10-17 years in good health.

This clonotype was recorded only once. The V gene is TRBV19, the J gene TRBJ2-3; TRBD2 matches 7 bases. Germline-derived CDR1 and CDR2 are LNHDA and SQIVND (reference sequence). There are 15 residues in the CDR3. Unmatched junction bases numbered 5, after V lost 3 bases and J lost 2 bases. The CDR3 sequence is CASSISGVHTDTQYF. DNA for the CDR3: TGTGCCAGTAGTATCAGCGGGGTCCACACAGATACGCAGTATTTT.

This chain joins TRBV5-6 and TRBJ2-7; a weak D match, TRBD2 (5 bases). Germline loops: CDR1 SGHDT, CDR2 YYEEEE. CDR3 length: 14 amino acids. Trimming shortened V by 0 bases and J by 4 bases, and 11 bases separated the two germline ends. The CDR3, as DNA: TGTGCCAGCAGCTTGGGCGGGCATGAGTACGAGCAGTACTTC. Translating it yields CASSLGGHEYEQYF.

The chain links TRBV25-1 to TRBJ1-1; D remains ambiguous. V lost 1 base to trimming and J lost 0 bases, with 15 bases between them. CDR1 is MGHDK, CDR2 SYGVNS, per germline. The CDR3 runs 17 residues. The CDR3 here is CASSEFWAQHMNTEAFF. CDR3 DNA: TGTGCCAGCAGTGAATTCTGGGCACAACACATGAACACTGAAGCTTTCTTT.

This clonotype was detected a few times. V gene TRBV20-1 combines with J gene TRBJ2-1; tentatively, D is TRBD1 (5 bases). The CDR3 is 14 residues long. Looked up from germline, CDR1 is DFQATT and CDR2 is SNEGSKA (reference sequence). V was clipped by 6 bases and J by 5 bases, with 17 bases between them. The DNA for the CDR3 is TGCAGTGCCCTGGACACGGCGGCTAACAATGAGCAGTTCTTC. This gives the protein CSALDTAANNEQFF.

The chain is built from TRBV4-3 and TRBJ2-1; 10 bases are shared with TRBD2. CDR1 is LGHNA and CDR2 is YSLEER in the germline V gene. Unmatched junction bases numbered 13, after V lost 4 bases and J lost 4 bases. This CDR3 contains 18 residues. The CDR3 DNA reads as TGCGCCAGCAGCCCCCAGCCCCCGATAGCGGGGGGTTACAATGAGCAGTTCTTC. It specifies CASSPQPPIAGGYNEQFF.

A few counts support this clonotype. This chain uses TRBV27 with TRBJ2-5; D might be TRBD1 (5 bases). Germline V gene lookup returns CDR1 MNHEY and CDR2 SMNVEV (reference sequence). V lost 6 bases and J lost 1, with 15 bases in between. This CDR3 has 15 amino acids. The CDR3 spells CASRLNTRVQETQYF. In nucleotides, the CDR3 is TGTGCCAGCAGACTAAACACCAGGGTCCAAGAGACCCAGTACTTC.

This clonotype occurred a few times. The chain is built from TRBV12-3 or TRBV12-4 and TRBJ1-1; D is undetermined. Trimming cost V 3 bases and J 3 bases, with 11 bases left between them. The CDR3 runs 14 residues. CDR3 DNA: TGTGCCAGCAGTTTGGAGGGTTCGGACACTGAAGCTTTCTTT. Translation: CASSLEGSDTEAFF.

Only a few counts were recorded for this clonotype. J is TRBJ1-5 and V is TRBV6-2 or TRBV6-3, with D hard to call. CDR1 and CDR2 (germline): MNHEY, SVGEGT. The V end lost 7 bases, the J end lost 0 bases, and 10 bases lay between the germline ends. The CDR3 runs to 14 residues. CDR3 coding DNA: TGTGCCAGCATTCGGAGTGGTAGCAATCAGCCCCAGCATTTT. Encoded protein: CASIRSGSNQPQHF.

The rearrangement joins TRBV6-2 or TRBV6-3 to TRBJ1-1, with TRBD1 as a possible D gene (5 bases). CDR3 size: 12 residues. Between the trimmed V and J ends, which lost 8 bases and 6 bases, there was a span of 13 bases. Germline-derived CDR1 and CDR2 are MNHEY and SVGEGT. The CDR3 DNA follows: TGTGCCAGCGCCAACTCGGGGGCTGAAGCTTTCTTT. It specifies CASANSGAEAFF.

This clonotype showed up just a few times. The chain links TRBV6-5 to TRBJ2-4; 9 bases are a match to TRBD1. Trimming took 0 bases from V and 6 from J; bases not matched to a gene: 9. The CDR3 runs 17 residues. Germline CDR1 and CDR2: MNHEY and SVGAGI. The CDR3 sequence is CASSYSGTGTRVNIQYF. The CDR3, as DNA: TGTGCCAGCAGTTACTCAGGGACAGGGACGCGGGTAAACATTCAGTACTTC.

The V call is TRBV29-1, the J call TRBJ2-5, with a weak D call TRBD1 (5 bases). The V end lost 6 bases, the J end lost 4 bases, and 9 bases lay between the germline ends. This CDR3 comprises 11 residues. From germline, CDR1 is SQVTM and CDR2 ANQGSEA. The CDR3 DNA reads TGCAGCGTACTCGACAGAGAGACCCAGTACTTC. This codes for CSVLDRETQYF. The variable domain in full, completed from reference TRBV29-1 and TRBJ2-5, reads SAVISQKPSRDICQRGTSLTIQCQVDSQVTMMFWYRQQPGQSLTLIATANQGSEATYESGFVIDKFPISRPNLTFSTLTVSNMSPEDSSIYLCSVLDRETQYFGPGTRLLVL.

This clonotype came up a few times. The chain employs TRBV6-6 and TRBJ1-3, with a weak D call TRBD1 (5 bases). Germline CDR1 reads MNHNY; CDR2 reads SVGAGI (reference sequence). The length of the CDR3 is 14 residues. The V end was cut by 6 bases, the J end by 0 bases, with 9 bases between. The CDR3 DNA follows: TGTGCCAGCAGGGGGGGAAGCTCTGGAAACACCATATATTTT. Its translation: CASRGGSSGNTIYF.

This clonotype was detected a few times. The chain has TRBV7-9 and TRBJ2-1; D might be TRBD1 (6 bases). The end of the DNA aligns better with TRBJ2-7, so the J call may be wrong. The CDR3 loop spans 15 amino acids. Germline values: CDR1 SEHNR, CDR2 FQNEAQ (reference sequence). The CDR3 DNA reads TGTGCCAGCAGCTTAGGGCCGAGGGGGTACGGAGAGCAGTACTTC. Amino acid sequence: CASSLGPRGYGEQYF.

Only a few counts were recorded for this clonotype. The genes are TRBV4-3 and TRBJ2-5; D tentatively reads TRBD1 or TRBD2 (5 bases each). The J call may be mistaken, given a closer DNA end match to TRBJ2-7. The CDR3 loop spans 14 amino acids. Germline V lookup: CDR1 LGHNA, CDR2 YSLEER. CDR3 in amino acids: CASSPQGVSYEQYF. CDR3 DNA sequence: TGCGCCAGCAGCCCCCAGGGAGTTTCCTACGAGCAGTACTTC.

This clonotype appeared a few times. The rearrangement joins TRBV5-1 to TRBJ2-1; no clear D gene. Germline CDR1 reads SGHRS; CDR2 reads YFSETQ. This CDR3 comprises 15 residues. The V end was cut by 0 bases, the J end by 2 bases, with 9 bases between. CDR3 loop: CASSLVAQAYNEQFF. The DNA for the CDR3 is TGCGCCAGCAGCTTGGTAGCTCAGGCCTACAATGAGCAGTTCTTC.